The entry below describes one T cell receptor (beta chain). The antigen is not known. These data originate in a study of vaccination effects on CD4 cells after COVID-19. ViraFEST assay sequencing came after antigen-specific CD4+ T cells were expanded with viral peptide pools. Following culture for about ten days, CD4+ T cells were isolated. Absence of prior SARS-CoV-2 infection characterized the vaccine recipients, who showed negative nucleocapsid antibodies. The CDR3 has 15 amino acids. V lost 0 bases and J 0 bases, leaving 6 bases between the germline ends. Per germline, CDR1 ENHRY and CDR2 SYGVKD. Profiled with immunoSEQ multiplex PCR; TCRdb holds only in-frame clones, not every one. The table has tens of thousands of clones, about 74% seen once.

The chain links TRBV10-3 to TRBJ1-5, with no clear D. The TCR sequence derives from a human donor who received a COVID-19 vaccine. The starting material was CD4+ T cells from PBMCs cultured with HCoV-229E spike peptides, obtained before COVID-19 vaccination. CDR3 coding DNA: TGTGCCATCAGTGAGTCCGGCGTTAGCAATCAGCCCCAGCATTTT. Protein sequence: CAISESGVSNQPQHF.